This is a list of T cell receptor beta chains from one sample in a study of beta chain features in type 1 diabetes. Sequencing was performed with immunoSEQ multiplex PCR; in TCRdb, only in-frame clones are kept and a portion is missing. The sample carries over 600,000 clones, around an eighth recorded once. The specimen was naive CD4+ T cells from blood. The origin of the receptors is a man aged 25-40 years with type 1 diabetes. Both conserved end residues are part of each CDR3. A D gene is named only where the DNA matches it firmly. Where a row states a size, it is once, few, many or the class of an expanded clone; other rows omit it.

J gene	clone size	D gene	V gene	CDR3 protein	CDR3 DNA
TRBJ1-1	-	-	TRBV10-3	CAISESTVADEAFF	TGTGCCATCAGTGAATCGACGGTGGCTGATGAAGCTTTCTTT
TRBJ2-3	-	-	TRBV7-2	CASSLIRGDTQYF	TGTGCCAGCAGCTTAATAAGGGGAGATACGCAGTATTTT
TRBJ1-1	few	-	TRBV7-3	CASSLRQAAEAFF	TGTGCCAGCAGCTTGCGGCAGGCAGCTGAAGCTTTCTTT
TRBJ2-7	few	-	TRBV9	CASRPSPDSKEQYF	TGTGCCAGCAGACCCTCTCCGGACAGCAAAGAGCAGTACTTC
TRBJ1-3	few	-	TRBV28	CASSSGNTIYF	TGTGCCAGCAGTTCGGGAAACACCATATATTTT
TRBJ2-2	-	-	TRBV9	CASSVGIGNTGELFF	TGTGCCAGCAGCGTAGGCATAGGGAACACCGGGGAGCTGTTTTTT
TRBJ2-5	-	TRBD1	TRBV5-1	CASSWDRSRETQYF	TGCGCCAGCAGCTGGGACAGATCTAGAGAGACCCAGTACTTC
TRBJ1-2	few	-	TRBV7-9	CASRSTGAGYGYTF	TGTGCCAGCAGATCCACGGGGGCTGGTTATGGCTACACCTTC
TRBJ1-1	few	TRBD1	TRBV6-5	CASSNRGYLEAFF	TGTGCCAGCAGTAACAGGGGCTACCTTGAAGCTTTCTTT
TRBJ2-7	-	TRBD1	TRBV5-1	CASSLGLSTGSYEQYF	TGCGCCAGCAGCTTGGGCCTTTCGACAGGGTCCTACGAGCAGTACTTC
TRBJ2-5	few	-	TRBV29-1	CSVTRAQETQYF	TGCAGCGTGACCAGAGCCCAAGAGACCCAGTACTTC
TRBJ1-6	-	-	TRBV9	CASSPEGQGGSPLHF	TGTGCCAGCAGCCCAGAGGGGCAGGGAGGTTCACCCCTCCACTTT
TRBJ2-5	few	TRBD1	TRBV7-2	CASSYQQGGQETQYF	TGTGCCAGCAGCTACCAACAGGGGGGCCAAGAGACCCAGTACTTC
TRBJ1-6	few	-	TRBV6-6	CASTTLNNSPLHF	TGTGCCAGCACCACGCTCAATAATTCACCCCTCCACTTT
TRBJ2-3	few	TRBD2	TRBV19	CASSRIGTSGEDTQYF	TGTGCCAGTAGTAGGATCGGGACTAGCGGGGAAGATACGCAGTATTTT
TRBJ2-7	few	TRBD1	TRBV6-6	CASIDLGQGARSEQYF	TGTGCCAGCATTGATTTGGGACAGGGGGCGCGTTCCGAGCAGTACTTC
TRBJ1-3	few	-	TRBV30	CAWSGQTGNTIYF	TGTGCCTGGAGCGGACAGACTGGAAACACCATATATTTT
TRBJ1-1	-	-	TRBV2	CASSERGGINTEAFF	TGTGCCAGCAGTGAAAGAGGGGGGATCAACACTGAAGCTTTCTTT
TRBJ2-2	few	TRBD1	TRBV4-3	CASSQEGRGRANTGELFF	TGCGCCAGCAGCCAAGAGGGCAGGGGGCGCGCGAACACCGGGGAGCTGTTTTTT
TRBJ1-2	-	-	TRBV5-1	CASSFDQTGGYTF	TGCGCCAGCAGTTTCGACCAAACGGGTGGCTACACCTTC
TRBJ2-1	few	-	TRBV7-2	CASSRQDNEQFF	TGTGCCAGCAGTCGACAGGACAATGAGCAGTTCTTC
TRBJ2-1	-	-	TRBV7-7	CASSFGTESAGEQFF	TGTGCCAGCAGCTTTGGGACTGAATCCGCGGGTGAGCAGTTCTTC
TRBJ1-3	-	-	TRBV23-1	CASSQSTPFGSF	TGCGCCAGCAGTCAATCTACCCCCTTTGGGTCTTTT
TRBJ2-1	-	TRBD1	TRBV9	CASSVGQGSYNEQFF	TGTGCCAGCAGCGTAGGACAGGGCTCCTACAATGAGCAGTTCTTC
TRBJ1-1	few	TRBD1	TRBV5-1	CASSKTGGQGTEAFF	TGCGCCAGCAGCAAGACAGGGGGCCAAGGCACTGAAGCTTTCTTT
TRBJ2-5	-	-	TRBV11-2	CASSRETQYF	TGTGCCAGCAGCCGAGAGACCCAGTACTTC